The 32 T cell receptor beta chains given below trace back to one sample, sequenced in a study of blood T cell repertoires in COVID-19 (dated by TCRdb to the early 2020s). Library preparation was by the immunoSEQ multiplex PCR assay. TCRdb mirrors the immuneACCESS table, restricted to in-frame sequences. Some clones are absent from its copies; in checked studies, under half trace to an unresolved V gene, and the reason for the others is unknown. Within this sample are almost 55,000 clones, with around nine tenths of them counted one time only. The ten largest clones capture 3.5% of the sample. Specimen: peripheral blood. Receptor source: a human donor in a cohort sampled during active COVID-19.

The chain carries TRBV10-2 and TRBJ2-7; D gene uncertain. From germline, CDR1 is WSHSY and CDR2 SAAADI. V was pared by 3 bases and J by 1 base, with 16 bases between. This CDR3 has 16 amino acids. CDR3 nucleotides: TGCGCCAGCAGTGATCCTGGCGGAACTTCTTCCTACGAGCAGTACTTC. It is translated as CASSDPGGTSSYEQYF.

The J gene is TRBJ2-5, the V gene TRBV3-1 (or the pseudogene TRBV3-2), with 10 positions matching TRBD2. CDR1 and CDR2 from the germline V gene are LGHDT and YNNKEL (reference sequence). With V trimmed by 0 bases and J by 5 bases, 9 bases remained unmatched. The CDR3 consists of 17 residues. This chain's CDR3 is CASSQEWASGGKETQYF. In DNA, the CDR3 is TGTGCCAGCAGCCAAGAGTGGGCTAGCGGGGGAAAGGAGACCCAGTACTTC.

This clone was observed a single time. The chain employs TRBV19 and TRBJ2-7; possibly TRBD2 for D (5 bases). CDR1 is LNHDA, CDR2 SQIVND, per germline (reference sequence). The CDR3 spans 11 residues. Trimming stripped 3 bases from V and 6 bases from J, with 6 bases between. CDR3: CASSIGVEQYF. CDR3 coding DNA: TGTGCCAGTAGTATCGGGGTCGAGCAGTACTTC.

The chain uses TRBV6-5 and TRBJ2-6, with D hard to call. The CDR3 is made up of 14 amino acids. CDR1 MNHEY and CDR2 SVGAGI come from the germline V gene. The germline V and J ends were trimmed by 6 bases and 1 base, with 7 bases remaining between them. The CDR3 region has the DNA TGTGCCAGCAGCCGAGATTCTGGGGCCAACGTCCTGACTTTC. Translated, it gives CASSRDSGANVLTF.

The chain links TRBV5-1 to TRBJ2-2; 9 nucleotides agree with TRBD1. The CDR3 spans 16 residues. Germline CDR1 reads SGHRS; CDR2 reads YFSETQ. The V and J ends lost 4 bases and 5 bases, in that order; junction bases with no gene match: 9. Here the CDR3 DNA reads TGCGCCAGCAGCGAGGGACAGGGTTTCTTGACCGGGGAGCTGTTTTTT. Encoded protein: CASSEGQGFLTGELFF.

The chain uses TRBV2 and TRBJ2-3, with 8 nucleotides matching TRBD2. The germline V gene has CDR1 SNHLY and CDR2 FYNNEI. The junction had 2 bases not matched to a gene; V was cut back by 6 bases and J by 0 bases. CDR3 size: 14 residues. As DNA, the CDR3 is TGTGCCAGCAGGGGCGGGAGGAGCACAGATACGCAGTATTTT. As protein: CASRGGRSTDTQYF.

V is TRBV29-1 and J is TRBJ1-5, with 7 positions matching TRBD1. V gave up 6 bases and J gave up 8 bases; unmatched junction bases: 7. The CDR3 consists of 12 residues. Germline V lookup: CDR1 SQVTM, CDR2 ANQGSEA. The chain's CDR3 is CSVPGTEKPQHF. The DNA of the CDR3 is TGCAGCGTACCCGGGACAGAGAAGCCCCAGCATTTT. Drawing the rest from reference TRBV29-1 and TRBJ1-5, the complete variable domain is SAVISQKPSRDICQRGTSLTIQCQVDSQVTMMFWYRQQPGQSLTLIATANQGSEATYESGFVIDKFPISRPNLTFSTLTVSNMSPEDSSIYLCSVPGTEKPQHFGDGTRLSIL.

The chain employs TRBV27 and TRBJ2-5; 8 bases are shared with TRBD2. The trim removed 4 bases at V and 7 bases at J, leaving 8 bases unmatched. CDR3 length: 14 amino acids. Germline loops: CDR1 MNHEY, CDR2 SMNVEV (reference sequence). DNA of the CDR3: TGTGCCAGCAGTTCAAGCGGGAGCGGGGGGACCCAGTACTTC. This encodes CASSSSGSGGTQYF.

The V and J genes are TRBV7-3 and TRBJ2-5, with 7 bases identical to TRBD2. The CDR3 has 15 amino acids. Germline trimming cut 2 bases from V and 2 bases from J; bases unmatched to any gene: 5. In germline, CDR1 is SGHTA, CDR2 FQGTGA. CDR3 sequence reads: CASSLYGTKQETQYF. The CDR3 DNA reads as TGTGCCAGCAGCTTATACGGGACTAAACAAGAGACCCAGTACTTC.

The genes are TRBV6-6 and TRBJ2-7; 11 nucleotides agree with TRBD1. Losses at the gene ends were 6 bases for V and 5 bases for J; bases not matched to a gene: 6. CDR1 and CDR2 from the germline V gene are MNHNY and SVGAGI (reference sequence). There are 14 residues in the CDR3. CDR3 bases: TGTGCCAGCAGCTGGGACAGGGGGAGGAACGAGCAGTACTTC. Protein product: CASSWDRGRNEQYF.

The genes are TRBV3-1 (or the pseudogene TRBV3-2) and TRBJ2-1, with D possibly matching TRBD1 (5 bases). V was pared by 0 bases and J by 15 bases, with 24 bases between. The CDR3 runs 16 residues. CDR1 is LGHDT and CDR2 is YNNKEL in the germline V gene (reference sequence). In DNA, the CDR3 is TGTGCCAGCAGCCAAGACTTAAACATCCAGGGTCGGGTGGCGTTCTTC. Protein product: CASSQDLNIQGRVAFF.

This rearrangement joins TRBV18 to TRBJ2-7, with D unresolved. The CDR3 has 13 residues. V lost 3 bases and J lost 4, with 10 bases in between. Germline CDR1 and CDR2: KGHSH and LQKENI. Written as DNA, the CDR3 is TGTGCCAGCTCACCCCCTACCACTTACGAGCAGTACTTC. Protein sequence: CASSPPTTYEQYF.

The chain is built from TRBV7-2 and TRBJ1-2; D unresolved. Trimming cost V 4 bases and J 5 bases, with 11 bases left between them. The CDR3 runs to 13 residues. CDR1 is SGHTA and CDR2 is FQGNSA in the germline V gene. CDR3 coding DNA: TGTGCCAGCAGCTCAAGCAGGTGGTATGGCTACACCTTC. Protein sequence: CASSSSRWYGYTF.

V is TRBV7-8 and J is TRBJ1-6; D gene uncertain. Between the trimmed V and J ends, which lost 1 base and 7 bases, there was a span of 11 bases. Germline-derived CDR1 and CDR2 are SGHVS and FQNEAQ. This CDR3 has 15 residues. This chain's CDR3 is CASSLVGLGNSPLHF. CDR3 coding DNA: TGTGCCAGCAGCTTAGTAGGTCTAGGAAATTCACCCCTCCACTTT.

The chain couples TRBV5-6 to TRBJ2-1; D is undetermined. This CDR3 region has 12 residues. Germline CDR1 and CDR2: SGHDT and YYEEEE. V was pared by 4 bases and J by 12 bases, with 14 bases between. CDR3 bases: TGTGCCAGCAGCCCCCTAGGCTCTGGGCAGTTCTTC. It encodes CASSPLGSGQFF.

The chain joins TRBV7-2 to TRBJ2-7; 12 nucleotides agree with TRBD1. The CDR3 totals 15 residues. J was trimmed by 4 bases and V by 5 bases; bases with no gene match: 6. The germline V gene encodes CDR1 SGHTA and CDR2 FQGNSA. This chain's CDR3 is CASSPRDRGLYEQYF. DNA of the CDR3: TGTGCCAGCAGCCCCCGGGACAGGGGGCTATACGAGCAGTACTTC.

The DNA for the CDR3 is TGTGCCAGCAGCCAGCAGGGGGCGGGAGGCTACACCTTC. Protein sequence: CASSQQGAGGYTF. The rearrangement joins TRBV3-1 (or the pseudogene TRBV3-2) to TRBJ1-2; 8 bases fit TRBD1. The germline CDR1 and CDR2 sequences are LGHDT and YNNKEL (reference sequence). Trimming took 3 bases from V and 8 from J; bases not matched to a gene: 5. The CDR3 is 13 amino acids.

V and J are TRBV7-2 and TRBJ1-6, with TRBD1 identical over 9 bases. The CDR3 is 15 amino acids. Germline CDR1 is SGHTA and CDR2 is FQGNSA. Germline trimming cut 3 bases from V and 6 bases from J; bases unmatched to any gene: 3. As DNA, the CDR3 is TGTGCCAGCAGCTTCCTGGGACAGGGTAATTCACCCCTCCACTTT. Translating it yields CASSFLGQGNSPLHF.

This clone was counted between two and nine times. V gene TRBV2 combines with J gene TRBJ2-7; 10 bases agree with TRBD1. The CDR3 sequence is 13 residues long. CDR1 and CDR2 (germline): SNHLY, FYNNEI. After removal of 8 bases from V and 5 bases from J, the junction contained 6 bases not matched to a gene. DNA for the CDR3: TGTGCCAGCCTCCGGGACAGGGGCGACGAGCAGTACTTC. It codes for CASLRDRGDEQYF.

This chain links TRBV6-5 with TRBJ1-4; tentative D call: TRBD1 (5 bases). With 3 bases removed from V and 8 bases from J, the gap between germline ends came to 16 bases. CDR1 is MNHEY and CDR2 is SVGAGI in the germline V gene. This CDR3 spans 15 amino acids. This chain's CDR3 is CASSYSRQGGEKLFF. The CDR3 nucleotides read TGTGCCAGCAGTTATTCCCGGCAGGGAGGGGAAAAACTGTTTTTT.

The J gene is TRBJ1-5, the V gene TRBV7-8; TRBD1 aligns across 10 bases. J was trimmed by 4 bases and V by 5 bases; bases with no gene match: 11. The CDR3 runs to 17 residues. Germline loops: CDR1 SGHVS, CDR2 FQNEAQ. CDR3 amino acids: CASSRGWGQGFNQPQHF. The CDR3 nucleotides are TGTGCCAGCAGCCGAGGGTGGGGACAGGGGTTTAATCAGCCCCAGCATTTT.

The chain employs TRBV19 and TRBJ2-1; 9 bases fit TRBD2. The germline V gene encodes CDR1 LNHDA and CDR2 SQIVND (reference sequence). This CDR3 has 13 residues. V lost 9 bases and J lost 6; bases outside the gene matches: 6. The CDR3 DNA is TGTGCCAGCAATCCGGGACTAGCCAATGAGCAGTTCTTC. It is translated as CASNPGLANEQFF.

J is TRBJ2-5 and V is TRBV18, with 7 bases that match TRBD2. V shed 1 base, J shed 1 base, and the junction held 3 bases outside the gene matches. The CDR3 consists of 15 residues. Looked up from germline, CDR1 is KGHSH and CDR2 is LQKENI. DNA of the CDR3: TGTGCCAGCTCACCACGCGGGGGAGTCCAAGAGACCCAGTACTTC. Protein product: CASSPRGGVQETQYF.

CDR3 DNA sequence: TGTGCCAGCAGCTGGGCAACAGATACGCAGTATTTT. This encodes CASSWATDTQYF. The chain joins TRBV7-2 to TRBJ2-3; D ambiguous. This CDR3 contains 12 residues. Per germline, CDR1 SGHTA and CDR2 FQGNSA. V lost 4 bases and J 3 bases, leaving 5 bases between the germline ends.

The rearrangement joins TRBV3-1 (or the pseudogene TRBV3-2) to TRBJ2-5; weak D call: TRBD1 (5 bases). V lost 2 bases, J lost 3 bases, and 10 bases lay in between. The CDR3 sequence is 14 residues long. Germline CDR1 is LGHDT and CDR2 is YNNKEL (reference sequence). CDR3 amino acids: CASSQLQGKETQYF. CDR3 DNA sequence: TGTGCCAGCAGCCAACTCCAGGGTAAAGAGACCCAGTACTTC.

A few counts support this clone. This chain connects TRBV4-2 to TRBJ2-5, with 10 bases that match TRBD2. The CDR3 extends over 16 amino acids. V lost 0 bases and J lost 6; bases outside the gene matches: 7. Germline V CDR1 and CDR2: LGHNA, YNFKEQ. The chain's CDR3 is CASSQDPGLAWKTQYF. CDR3 DNA: TGTGCCAGCAGCCAAGATCCGGGACTAGCGTGGAAGACCCAGTACTTC.

This chain connects TRBV5-1 to TRBJ1-5; 10 bases match TRBD1. Germline values: CDR1 SGHRS, CDR2 YFSETQ. This CDR3 has 15 residues. The V gene end was trimmed by 4 bases and the J gene end by 7 bases; junction bases not matched to a gene: 8. In nucleotides, the CDR3 is TGCGCCAGCAGCCCGACAGGGGGCGCGGAACAGCCCCAGCATTTT. It codes for CASSPTGGAEQPQHF.

V is TRBV27 and J is TRBJ1-2; TRBD1 aligns across 8 bases. The CDR3 length is 13 residues. With V trimmed by 6 bases and J by 6 bases, 6 bases remained unmatched. Germline CDR1 is MNHEY and CDR2 is SMNVEV (reference sequence). The CDR3 reads CASSDRGRDGYTF. The CDR3 DNA is TGTGCCAGCAGCGACAGGGGTCGCGATGGCTACACCTTC.

This chain links TRBV19 with TRBJ2-4; 7 bases align to TRBD1. V was clipped by 5 bases and J by 2 bases; unmatched bases: 9. This CDR3 has 16 residues. In germline, CDR1 is LNHDA, CDR2 SQIVND (reference sequence). This CDR3 reads CASSLPGTVPKNIQYF. The CDR3 coding sequence is TGTGCCAGTAGTCTACCCGGGACAGTCCCCAAAAACATTCAGTACTTC. Full variable domain (rest looked up from reference TRBV19 and TRBJ2-4): DGGITQSPKYLFRKEGQNVTLSCEQNLNHDAMYWYRQDPGQGLRLIYYSQIVNDFQKGDIAEGYSVSREKKESFPLTVTSAQKNPTAFYLCASSLPGTVPKNIQYFGAGTRLSVL.

The genes are TRBV6-2 or TRBV6-3 and TRBJ1-1; no clear D. CDR1 and CDR2 (germline): MNHEY, SVGEGT. V was cut by 4 bases and J by 4 bases, with 22 bases left in between. This CDR3 has 17 amino acids. The CDR3 sequence is CASSSRVGRQEGTEAFF. CDR3 DNA: TGTGCCAGCAGTTCCCGTGTGGGCAGGCAAGAGGGCACTGAAGCTTTCTTT.

This clone was recorded once. V and J are TRBV3-1 (or the pseudogene TRBV3-2) and TRBJ2-2; possible D gene TRBD2, 7 bases. Germline loops: CDR1 LGHDT, CDR2 YNNKEL (reference sequence). CDR3 length: 15 amino acids. V dropped 6 bases and J dropped 7 bases, with 18 bases sitting between them. The CDR3 protein is CASRERGGVGGELFF. In nucleotides, the CDR3 is TGTGCCAGCAGAGAAAGGGGGGGCGTCGGCGGGGAGCTGTTTTTT.

This chain connects TRBV18 to TRBJ2-7, with TRBD1 identical over 9 bases. The CDR3 is 15 amino acids. V dropped 3 bases and J dropped 0; count of bases not matched to a gene: 3. The germline gives CDR1 KGHSH, CDR2 LQKENI. The CDR3 DNA follows: TGTGCCAGCTCACCCGGACAGGGGAGCTCCTACGAGCAGTACTTC. Its translation is CASSPGQGSSYEQYF.